The 13 T cell receptor beta chains below all came from one sample that was sequenced in a study of beta chain features in type 1 diabetes. General study results and limits: All four CD4+ subsets from Type 1 diabetes patients carried moderately but significantly shorter TCRB CDR3s.

The whole isolated RNA underwent reverse transcription, so sequencing captured expressed TCRB transcripts. Clones were read by immunoSEQ multiplex PCR, and TCRdb kept only the in-frame ones, dropping some. The repertoire includes around 280,000 clones, 15% of them detected once, and less than 0.02% sits in the top ten. Their target antigens are unknown. The sample taken for sequencing was naive CD4+ T cells from blood. The receptors were gathered from a man younger than 30 with type 1 diabetes.

The chain couples TRBV2 to TRBJ2-1; D is perhaps TRBD2 (5 bases). This CDR3 has 16 residues. The germline V and J ends were trimmed by 5 bases and 2 bases, with 16 bases remaining between them. Per the germline V gene, CDR1 is SNHLY and CDR2 is FYNNEI. The DNA for the CDR3 is TGTGCCAGCAGTCGTAGAAGGGAGATCGCCTACAATGAGCAGTTCTTC. The encoded protein is CASSRRREIAYNEQFF.

The chain carries TRBV27 and TRBJ1-1; tentatively, D is TRBD1 (6 bases). Germline loops: CDR1 MNHEY, CDR2 SMNVEV (reference sequence). V was pared by 8 bases and J by 2 bases, with 12 bases between. The CDR3 has 13 residues. The CDR3, as DNA: TGTGCCAGCTGGACAGTGCTAAACACTGAAGCTTTCTTT. It specifies CASWTVLNTEAFF.

A few counts support this clone. This chain links TRBV5-6 with TRBJ1-5, with 7 bases matching TRBD1. The CDR3 consists of 15 residues. V lost 4 bases, J lost 6 bases, and 10 bases stayed unmatched. Germline V lookup: CDR1 SGHDT, CDR2 YYEEEE. CDR3 sequence reads: CASSTLNRGAQPQHF. The CDR3 DNA follows: TGTGCCAGCAGCACGCTAAACAGGGGCGCTCAGCCCCAGCATTTT.

This clone was seen a few times. The chain has TRBV6-6 and TRBJ1-5; a possible D gene is TRBD1 (6 bases). Trimming removed 6 bases from V and 3 bases from J, with 12 bases in between. Looked up from germline, CDR1 is MNHNY and CDR2 is SVGAGI (reference sequence). This CDR3 comprises 14 residues. The CDR3 loop reads CASRVQGHNQPQHF. CDR3 bases: TGTGCCAGCAGAGTACAGGGCCACAATCAGCCCCAGCATTTT.

Only a few counts were recorded for this clone. The chain combines TRBV7-2 with TRBJ2-1; 8 bases align to TRBD2. The J segment lost 7 bases and the V segment lost 7 bases, leaving 9 bases of the junction unmatched. Per germline, CDR1 SGHTA and CDR2 FQGNSA. There are 14 residues in the CDR3. The CDR3 DNA sequence: TGTGCCAGCACCCTCTTGCGGGAGGTAAATGAGCAGTTCTTC. This codes for CASTLLREVNEQFF.

The chain combines TRBV7-2 with TRBJ2-7; D is possibly TRBD1 (5 bases). The CDR3 loop spans 15 amino acids. Germline values: CDR1 SGHTA, CDR2 FQGNSA. The V and J ends lost 0 bases and 3 bases respectively, with 12 bases between them. In DNA form, the CDR3 reads TGTGCCAGCAGCTTAGCGGGCCAGGGTGTCTACGAGCAGTACTTC. Its translation: CASSLAGQGVYEQYF.

This chain links TRBV7-2 with TRBJ2-5; tentatively, D is TRBD2 (5 bases). Germline CDR1 and CDR2: SGHTA and FQGNSA. V was clipped by 2 bases and J by 4 bases, with 8 bases between them. CDR3 length equals 13 residues. CDR3 sequence reads: CASSLRRGETQYF. In nucleotides, the CDR3 is TGTGCCAGCAGCTTAAGACGGGGAGAGACCCAGTACTTC. Variable domain in full (rest from reference TRBV7-2 and TRBJ2-5): GAGVSQSPSNKVTEKGKDVELRCDPISGHTALYWYRQSLGQGLEFLIYFQGNSAPDKSGLPSDRFSAERTGGSVSTLTIQRTQQEDSAVYLCASSLRRGETQYFGPGTRLLVL.

The rearrangement links TRBV9 to TRBJ1-2; tentatively, D is TRBD1 (6 bases). The V end lost 4 bases, the J end lost 4 bases, and 17 bases lay between the germline ends. The CDR3 runs 15 residues. Germline assignment: CDR1 SGDLS and CDR2 YYNGEE. The CDR3 here is CASSPTLDSFYGYTF. CDR3 sequence (DNA): TGTGCCAGCAGCCCAACCCTGGACAGCTTCTATGGCTACACCTTC.

The CDR3 coding sequence is TGTGCCAGCAGTTACAGCGCCAGAGGTGAAAAACTGTTTTTT. Translated: CASSYSARGEKLFF. V and J are TRBV6-6 and TRBJ1-4; D not certain. Trimming stripped 2 bases from V and 7 bases from J, with 11 bases between. This CDR3 has 14 residues. Germline CDR1 MNHNY, CDR2 SVGAGI (reference sequence).

V gene TRBV21-1 combines with J gene TRBJ2-5; TRBD2, the table's D call, lacks a check against the DNA. TRBV21-1 is termed a pseudogene. The CDR3 has 16 amino acids. The CDR3 is CASSKRRGGPVETQYF. CDR3 DNA sequence: TGTGCCAGCAGCAAGAGGAGAGGCGGGCCCGTCGAGACCCAGTACTTC.

The V and J genes are TRBV30 and TRBJ1-1, with no clear D. Germline assignment: CDR1 GTSNPN and CDR2 SVGIG (reference sequence). Trimming took off 4 bases at V and 2 bases at J, with 14 bases between the two ends. The CDR3 is 14 residues long. CDR3 in DNA: TGTGCCTGGAATTTCAGGCGACCCAACACTGAAGCTTTCTTT. Translated, it gives CAWNFRRPNTEAFF. The full variable domain, completed using reference TRBV30 and TRBJ1-1, is SQTIHQWPATLVQPVGSPLSLECTVEGTSNPNLYWYRQAAGRGLQLLFYSVGIGQISSEVPQNLSASRPQDRQFILSSKKLLLSDSGFYLCAWNFRRPNTEAFFGQGTRLTVV.

V and J are TRBV6-5 and TRBJ1-2, with 7 nucleotides matching TRBD1. The CDR3 is made up of 13 amino acids. Germline V gives CDR1 MNHEY, CDR2 SVGAGI. V trimming: 2 bases; J trimming: 8 bases; junction bases outside the gene matches: 5. This chain's CDR3 is CASSYGQARGYTF. For the CDR3, the DNA is TGTGCCAGCAGTTACGGACAGGCCAGGGGCTACACCTTC.

A few counts support this clone. The chain couples TRBV7-9 to TRBJ1-2; TRBD1 is a possible D gene (5 bases). Trimming left V 2 bases short and J 6 bases short, with 10 bases between. CDR1 and CDR2 (germline): SEHNR, FQNEAQ (reference sequence). The CDR3 totals 13 residues. This chain's CDR3 is CASSLRQGDGYTF. CDR3 coding DNA: TGTGCCAGCAGCTTACGGCAGGGCGATGGCTACACCTTC. The full variable domain, in which reference TRBV7-9 and TRBJ1-2 provide the parts outside the CDR3, is DTGVSQNPRHKITKRGQNVTFRCDPISEHNRLYWYRQTLGQGPEFLTYFQNEAQLEKSRLLSDRFSAERPKGSFSTLEIQRTEQGDSAMYLCASSLRQGDGYTFGSGTRLTVV.